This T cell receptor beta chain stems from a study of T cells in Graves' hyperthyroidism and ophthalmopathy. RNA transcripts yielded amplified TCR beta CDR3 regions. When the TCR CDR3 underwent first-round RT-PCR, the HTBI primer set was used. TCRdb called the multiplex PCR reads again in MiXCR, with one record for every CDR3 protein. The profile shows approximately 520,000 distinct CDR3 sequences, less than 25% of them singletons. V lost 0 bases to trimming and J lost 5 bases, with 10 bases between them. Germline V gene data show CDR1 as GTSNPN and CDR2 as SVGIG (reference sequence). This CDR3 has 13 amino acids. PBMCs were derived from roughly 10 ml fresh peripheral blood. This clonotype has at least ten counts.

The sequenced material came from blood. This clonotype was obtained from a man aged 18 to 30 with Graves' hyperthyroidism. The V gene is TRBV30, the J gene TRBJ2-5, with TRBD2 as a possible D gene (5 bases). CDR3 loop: CAWSVLGRETQYF. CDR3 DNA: TGTGCCTGGAGTGTACTAGGACGGGAGACCCAGTACTTC. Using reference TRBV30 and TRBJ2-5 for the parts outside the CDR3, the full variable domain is SQTIHQWPATLVQPVGSPLSLECTVEGTSNPNLYWYRQAAGRGLQLLFYSVGIGQISSEVPQNLSASRPQDRQFILSSKKLLLSDSGFYLCAWSVLGRETQYFGPGTRLLVL.